The 9 T cell receptor beta chains in this list originate from one sample, sequenced in a study of cytomegalovirus exposure and HLA in healthy donors (TCRdb year 2017). Library construction relied on the immunoSEQ multiplex PCR assay. For the multiplex PCR, a mixture combining 60 forward primers for TCR Vbeta segments and 13 reverse primers for TCR Jbeta segments was used. Drawn from immuneACCESS, this table holds only the in-frame rearrangements with V and J called that TCRdb kept. Clones are partly lost; checked studies trace under half to an unresolved V gene and leave the rest unexplained. A total of some 130,000 clones appear in this sample, roughly four fifths of them only once. The ten largest clones add up to about 7% of the sample. The material sequenced was PBMCs. These receptors came from a man younger than 45 in good health and CMV-seronegative.

This chain connects TRBV6-6 to TRBJ1-1; 7 nucleotides line up with TRBD1. Germline loops: CDR1 MNHNY, CDR2 SVGAGI (reference sequence). The CDR3 totals 13 residues. V shed 0 bases, J shed 5 bases, and the junction held 0 bases outside the gene matches. CDR3 nucleotides: TGTGCCAGCAGTTACTCACAGGGGACTGAAGCTTTCTTT. Translating it yields CASSYSQGTEAFF.

This clone was observed a handful of times. V is TRBV19 and J is TRBJ2-1; 16 bases are a match to TRBD2. The V segment lost 5 bases and the J segment 7 bases; nucleotides outside the gene matches: 8. CDR1 is LNHDA, CDR2 SQIVND, per germline (reference sequence). CDR3 length: 17 residues. CDR3 sequence: CASSSGTSGRARNEQFF. The CDR3 nucleotides are TGTGCCAGTAGTTCGGGGACTAGCGGGAGGGCGAGGAATGAGCAGTTCTTC.

The rearrangement uses TRBV7-3 and TRBJ1-1; the D gene is possibly TRBD1 (6 bases). Trimming took off 2 bases at V and 1 base at J, with 23 bases between the two ends. Germline lookup yields CDR1 SGHTA and CDR2 FQGTGA. This CDR3 region has 19 residues. The CDR3 DNA is TGTGCCAGCAGCTTATTGATCGGCAGTCGGGGGGCCGGGAACACTGAAGCTTTCTTT. Amino acids: CASSLLIGSRGAGNTEAFF.

This CDR3 is CASSLDTGINNEQFF. CDR3 bases: TGCGCCAGCAGCTTGGATACGGGAATTAACAATGAGCAGTTCTTC. The rearrangement uses TRBV5-1 and TRBJ2-1, with D possibly being TRBD2 (5 bases). The CDR3 spans 15 residues. Germline CDR1 reads SGHRS; CDR2 reads YFSETQ. Between the trimmed V and J ends, which lost 0 bases and 5 bases, there was a span of 12 bases. Looking up the rest from reference TRBV5-1 and TRBJ2-1 gives the full variable domain: KAGVTQTPRYLIKTRGQQVTLSCSPISGHRSVSWYQQTPGQGLQFLFEYFSETQRNKGNFPGRFSGRQFSNSRSEMNVSTLELGDSALYLCASSLDTGINNEQFFGPGTRLTVL.

This clone is a singleton in its sample. The chain carries TRBV7-9 and TRBJ2-2, with 11 bases that match TRBD2. Germline values: CDR1 SEHNR, CDR2 FQNEAQ (reference sequence). The length of the CDR3 is 17 residues. J gave up 5 bases and V 1 base, and 6 bases lay outside the gene matches. CDR3 protein: CASSLDPSGRFTGELFF. The DNA for the CDR3 is TGTGCCAGCAGCTTAGATCCTAGCGGGAGGTTTACCGGGGAGCTGTTTTTT.

This chain links TRBV27 with TRBJ2-3; a weak D match, TRBD2 (5 bases). The ends were cut back, 2 bases at V and 5 bases at J, with 11 bases in the middle. The CDR3 runs to 14 residues. The germline CDR1 and CDR2 sequences are MNHEY and SMNVEV (reference sequence). DNA for the CDR3: TGTGCCAGCAGTTTAGGGCTAGCCAGAGATACGCAGTATTTT. Translating gives CASSLGLARDTQYF.

The CDR3 DNA reads TGTGCCAGCAGCTTTGTCGGGGGGTATCAGAGCTACACCTTC. This codes for CASSFVGGYQSYTF. The chain is built from TRBV6-5 and TRBJ1-2, with D possibly being TRBD1 (5 bases). The length of the CDR3 is 14 residues. The ends were cut back, 6 bases at V and 9 bases at J, with 20 bases in the middle. Germline loops: CDR1 MNHEY, CDR2 SVGAGI.

V and J are TRBV19 and TRBJ2-7; D gene ambiguous. The germline gives CDR1 LNHDA, CDR2 SQIVND (reference sequence). The CDR3 runs to 15 residues. V lost 3 bases, J lost 1 base, and 13 bases lay in between. The CDR3 nucleotides read TGTGCCAGTAGTATGTCTACCACGAGTTCCTACGAGCAGTACTTC. As protein: CASSMSTTSSYEQYF.

J is TRBJ1-3 and V is TRBV5-8, with 7 bases identical to TRBD1. This CDR3 comprises 15 residues. Trimming at V came to 3 bases and at J to 3 bases, leaving 6 bases not matched to a gene. Germline lookup yields CDR1 SGHTS and CDR2 YDEGEE. CDR3 loop: CASSSTGVIGNTIYF. In nucleotides, the CDR3 is TGTGCCAGCAGCTCTACAGGGGTTATTGGAAACACCATATATTTT.